The rows below give T cell receptor beta chains drawn from one sample of a study of blood T cells in healthy people across ages. From the 5' RACE reads, TCRdb called clonotypes with MiXCR, one entry per CDR3 protein. In the table there are approximately 1,700,000 distinct CDR3 sequences, 35% to 50% of which are singletons. Material for sequencing was blood. The receptors were sampled from a human donor in good health. Both conserved end residues are part of each CDR3. A D gene is named only where the DNA matches it firmly. Where a row states a size, it is once, few, many or the class of an expanded clone; other rows omit it.

clone size,D gene,J gene,V gene,CDR3 DNA,CDR3 protein
NA,TRBD2,TRBJ2-1,TRBV20-1,TGCTGTGCTAGAGTCCGGACTAGCGGGGGATACAACGAGCAGTTCTTC,CCARVRTSGGYNEQFF
NA,NA,TRBJ2-3,TRBV15,TGTGCCACCAGCGCTCAGTACGGCGATACGCAGTATTTT,CATSAQYGDTQYF
NA,NA,TRBJ1-4,TRBV13,TGTGCCAGCAGCTCACGCTACGTTGAAAAACTGTTTTTT,CASSSRYVEKLFF
NA,TRBD2,TRBJ2-5,TRBV15,TGTGCCACCAGCAGCGGCGGGAGGGTCCAAGAGACCCAGTACTTC,CATSSGGRVQETQYF
NA,NA,TRBJ2-7,TRBV2,TGTGCCAGCGACCCGACTAGGACCTACGAGCAGTACTTC,CASDPTRTYEQYF
NA,NA,TRBJ2-6,TRBV7-3,TGTGCCAGCAGCTTAACCTCCCAAAACTCTGGGGCCAACGTCCTGACTTTC,CASSLTSQNSGANVLTF
few,NA,TRBJ2-5,TRBV29-1,TGCAGCGTTGAAAAATCTACGGAAGATTTGGAGACCCAGTACTTC,CSVEKSTEDLETQYF
NA,TRBD1,TRBJ2-7,TRBV25-1,TGTGCCAGCAGTGTTGGGACAGCCGTATCCTACGAGCAGTACTTC,CASSVGTAVSYEQYF
few,NA,TRBJ2-7,TRBV7-2,TGTGCCAGCAGCCTAGGACGTGCGGGGTTAACCTACGAGCAGTACTTC,CASSLGRAGLTYEQYF
NA,TRBD1,TRBJ2-7,TRBV6-5,TGTGCCAGCACGGGCGGGACAGGGACCCACGAGCAGTACTTC,CASTGGTGTHEQYF
NA,TRBD2,TRBJ2-1,TRBV7-2,TGTGCCAGCAGCTTAAGGGGTGGGGGACTAGCCTCCCCCGAGCAGTTCTTC,CASSLRGGGLASPEQFF
few,NA,TRBJ1-5,TRBV28,TGTGCCAGCAGTGACCACCAAAACAATCAGCCCCAGCATTTT,CASSDHQNNQPQHF
once,NA,TRBJ1-5,TRBV20-1,TGCAGTGCTAGAAAGACAAATCAGCCCCAGCATTTT,CSARKTNQPQHF
few,TRBD1,TRBJ2-7,TRBV9,TGTGCCAGCAGCGTAGATCTGACAGGGGACGGTTACGAGCAGTACTTC,CASSVDLTGDGYEQYF
NA,TRBD1,TRBJ2-3,TRBV12-3/TRBV12-4,TGTGCCAGCAGTTTCCCCGGGACAGGGGGCGCTTATTTTGGCACAGATACGCAGTATTTT,CASSFPGTGGAYFGTDTQYF
NA,NA,TRBJ2-3,TRBV9,TGTGCCAGCCAGTCGATGGGACACCGCACAGATACGCAGTATTTT,CASQSMGHRTDTQYF
NA,NA,TRBJ2-1,TRBV5-1,TGCGCCAGCAGCTTGCAGGCAGCGGCTGCCAATGAGCAGTTCTTC,CASSLQAAAANEQFF
NA,NA,TRBJ1-2,TRBV5-1,TGCGCCAGCAGCAAACGTCAGGGAGGTAATGATGGCTACACCTTC,CASSKRQGGNDGYTF
NA,NA,TRBJ1-1,TRBV29-1,TGCAGCGTTGAGATGACTGCGAACACTGAAGCTTTCTTT,CSVEMTANTEAFF
once,NA,TRBJ1-2,TRBV5-5,TGTGCCAGCTTCAGTAACTATGGCTACACCTTC,CASFSNYGYTF
NA,TRBD1,TRBJ2-7,TRBV20-1,TGCAGTGCTAGATCCGGGACAGGTGTCGACGAGCAGTACTTC,CSARSGTGVDEQYF
few,NA,TRBJ2-5,TRBV20-1,TGCAGCGGACTACCCCAAGAGACCCAGTACTTC,CSGLPQETQYF
NA,NA,TRBJ2-6,TRBV7-2,TGTGCCAGCAGGTCGGCAGGGCGCTTTGGGGCCAACGTCCTGACTTTC,CASRSAGRFGANVLTF
NA,TRBD1,TRBJ1-4,TRBV7-6,TGTGCCAGCAGCGGGACAGGGGGAACTGGAACTAATGAAAAACTGTTTTTT,CASSGTGGTGTNEKLFF
NA,TRBD1,TRBJ1-1,TRBV29-1,TGCAGCGTTGGAAGGACAGGGGGTGACACTGAAGCTTTCTTT,CSVGRTGGDTEAFF
NA,TRBD2,TRBJ2-3,TRBV20-1,TGCAGTGCCCCGGGACTAGCGCTATATACGCAGTATTTT,CSAPGLALYTQYF
NA,NA,TRBJ2-7,TRBV7-9,TGTGCCAGCAGCCCTCCTCGCGGGACAGAGCCCCACGAGCAGTACTTC,CASSPPRGTEPHEQYF
few,NA,TRBJ1-2,TRBV29-1,TGCAGCGTTGAGGTTGTGGGCTACACCTTC,CSVEVVGYTF
NA,NA,TRBJ2-3,TRBV12-5,TGTGCTAGTGGTTGGGACATCCTTTCAGATACGCAGTATTTT,CASGWDILSDTQYF
NA,TRBD2,TRBJ2-3,TRBV20-1,TGCAGTGCTAGGATCCGGGACGGGGGGACAGATACGCAGTATTTT,CSARIRDGGTDTQYF
few,NA,TRBJ1-2,TRBV20-1,TGCAGTGCTAGAGAGGGGGGTTGGTATGGCTACACCTTC,CSAREGGWYGYTF
few,NA,TRBJ1-2,TRBV7-9,TGTGCCAGCATAAGGGGAGCTGGTGGCTACACCTTC,CASIRGAGGYTF
NA,NA,TRBJ1-6,TRBV6-5,TGTGCCAACAGCCGTCGACCGGGGGCGTCGGGTTCACCCCTCCACTTT,CANSRRPGASGSPLHF
few,NA,TRBJ1-2,TRBV6-2/TRBV6-3,TGTGCCAGCAGTTACAACAGGGTGGATGGCTACACCTTC,CASSYNRVDGYTF
NA,NA,TRBJ1-2,TRBV27,TGTGCCAGCAGTTCTGTGGCAGGCTCATTCTATGGCTACACCTTC,CASSSVAGSFYGYTF
NA,NA,TRBJ2-1,TRBV7-2,TGTGCCAGCAGCTTACCGGGGGCAGGCCACTACAATGAGCAGTTCTTC,CASSLPGAGHYNEQFF
few,TRBD1,TRBJ2-1,TRBV18,TGTGCCAGCTCACTTACTCAGGGGGCAAACAATGAGCAGTTCTTC,CASSLTQGANNEQFF
NA,TRBD2,TRBJ2-1,TRBV6-5,TGTGCCAGCAGTTATCCTCATTCTAAAACCGGGACTAGCGGGGGGCTCTACAATGAGCAGTTCTTC,CASSYPHSKTGTSGGLYNEQFF
NA,TRBD1,TRBJ2-2,TRBV6-1,TGTGCCAGCACAAGGACAGGGGTGGCCGGGGAGCTGTTTTTT,CASTRTGVAGELFF
few,NA,TRBJ1-2,TRBV7-8,TGTGCCAGCAGCCAGAGGAGGGATGGGTATGGCTACACCTTC,CASSQRRDGYGYTF
NA,NA,TRBJ2-7,TRBV11-2,TGTGCCAGCAGCTTAGATATCGCGGACTCCTACGAGCAGTACTTC,CASSLDIADSYEQYF
NA,TRBD2,TRBJ2-2,TRBV4-2,TGTGCCAGCAGCCCCATAACCAGCGGGGGCCCATACACCGGGGAGCTGTTTTTT,CASSPITSGGPYTGELFF
NA,NA,TRBJ1-6,TRBV9,TGTGCCAGCAGCCCACGGGGGGATTTCAATTCACCCCTCCACTTT,CASSPRGDFNSPLHF
NA,NA,TRBJ1-2,TRBV4-2,TGTGCCAGCAGCCAAGGGGGGGGAGATGGCTACACCTTC,CASSQGGGDGYTF
NA,NA,TRBJ2-1,TRBV5-1,TGCGCCAGCAGCTTGGGGTCCAGCCAAGAGACCCAGTTCTTC,CASSLGSSQETQFF